This passage covers 21 T cell receptor beta chains from one sample sequenced in a study of T cell responses to AZD1222 COVID-19 vaccine. Sequencing was performed with immunoSEQ multiplex PCR; in TCRdb, only in-frame clones are kept and a portion is missing. The table shows around 100,000 clones, with around nine tenths occurring only once. This specimen was peripheral blood, taken on day 0 of AZD1222 vaccination. Every receptor here comes from an adult in good health.

The chain is built from TRBV4-3 and TRBJ1-1; D remains unclear. CDR1 and CDR2 from the germline V gene are LGHNA and YSLEER. The CDR3 is made up of 15 amino acids. The V gene lost 4 bases and the J gene lost 3 bases, with 15 bases spanning the gap. The DNA of the CDR3 is TGCGCCAGCAGCCGCGGCGGCAGAGATGACACTGAAGCTTTCTTT. This gives the protein CASSRGGRDDTEAFF.

The V gene is TRBV6-4, the J gene TRBJ2-3; 8 bases align to TRBD2. This CDR3 has 15 amino acids. J lost 0 bases, V lost 3 bases, and 2 bases had no gene match. In germline, CDR1 is MRHNA, CDR2 SNTAGT. In DNA, the CDR3 is TGTGCCAGCAGTGAGGGGACTAGTAGCACAGATACGCAGTATTTT. It specifies CASSEGTSSTDTQYF.

This chain links TRBV3-1 (or the pseudogene TRBV3-2) with TRBJ2-4, with D possibly being TRBD2 (7 bases). The CDR3 contains 15 residues. In germline, CDR1 is LGHDT, CDR2 YNNKEL (reference sequence). Trimming shortened V by 6 bases and J by 3 bases, and 15 bases separated the two germline ends. The CDR3 DNA reads as TGTGCCAGCAGGGGGGGGGACACAATCAAAAACATTCAGTACTTC. Residues: CASRGGDTIKNIQYF.

This chain links TRBV7-3 with TRBJ2-3; the D is unclear. This CDR3 comprises 12 residues. Germline V lookup: CDR1 SGHTA, CDR2 FQGTGA. Trimming took 4 bases from V and 2 from J, leaving 4 bases between them. The CDR3 DNA reads TGTGCCAGCAGCTCCTACACAGATACGCAGTATTTT. Amino acid sequence: CASSSYTDTQYF. The full variable domain, with the rest looked up from reference TRBV7-3 and TRBJ2-3, is GAGVSQTPSNKVTEKGKYVELRCDPISGHTALYWYRQSLGQGPEFLIYFQGTGAADDSGLPNDRFFAVRPEGSVSTLKIQRTERGDSAVYLCASSSYTDTQYFGPGTRLTVL.

The genes are TRBV19 and TRBJ1-5; D ambiguous. CDR3 length equals 15 residues. Trimming left V 1 base short and J 6 bases short, with 13 bases between. Germline V gene sequence: CDR1 LNHDA, CDR2 SQIVND (reference sequence). CDR3 DNA: TGTGCCAGTAGTATAGTAGGGCTCTCTGTTCAGCCCCAGCATTTT. This codes for CASSIVGLSVQPQHF.

The chain carries TRBV4-3 and TRBJ1-6; D gene unclear. Germline CDR1 is LGHNA and CDR2 is YSLEER. The CDR3 is made up of 13 amino acids. V lost 0 bases and J lost 8, with 5 bases in between. CDR3 in amino acids: CASSQDGDSPLHF. The CDR3 DNA sequence: TGCGCCAGCAGCCAAGACGGAGATTCACCCCTCCACTTT.

The rearrangement joins TRBV7-2 to TRBJ2-7; TRBD2 matches 10 bases. This CDR3 is built from 13 residues. Trimming at V came to 6 bases and at J to 1 base, leaving 0 bases not matched to a gene. Germline lookup yields CDR1 SGHTA and CDR2 FQGNSA. Here the CDR3 DNA reads TGTGCCAGCAGACTAGCGGGGTCCTACGAGCAGTACTTC. It encodes CASRLAGSYEQYF.

In this sample, this clone turned up once. This chain connects TRBV19 to TRBJ2-7, with unresolved D. Trimming took 6 bases from V and 2 from J, leaving 14 bases between them. CDR3 size: 14 residues. Per the germline V gene, CDR1 is LNHDA and CDR2 is SQIVND (reference sequence). The CDR3 sequence: CASSRLPGPYEQYF. In DNA, the CDR3 is TGTGCCAGTAGCCGCCTGCCAGGACCCTACGAGCAGTACTTC. Full variable domain (outside the CDR3, taken from reference TRBV19 and TRBJ2-7): DGGITQSPKYLFRKEGQNVTLSCEQNLNHDAMYWYRQDPGQGLRLIYYSQIVNDFQKGDIAEGYSVSREKKESFPLTVTSAQKNPTAFYLCASSRLPGPYEQYFGPGTRLTVT.

The rearrangement joins TRBV19 to TRBJ1-3, with D perhaps TRBD1 (5 bases). Germline-derived CDR1 and CDR2 are LNHDA and SQIVND (reference sequence). Between the trimmed V and J ends, which lost 3 bases and 4 bases, there was a span of 10 bases. The CDR3 spans 14 residues. This CDR3 reads CASSIGTFGNTIYF. Written as DNA, the CDR3 is TGTGCCAGTAGTATCGGGACTTTCGGAAACACCATATATTTT.

This clone was counted a single time. This chain links TRBV24-1 with TRBJ2-1; tentatively, D is TRBD1 (6 bases). V was clipped by 3 bases and J by 9 bases, with 11 bases between them. Looked up from germline, CDR1 is KGHDR and CDR2 is SFDVKD. This CDR3 spans 13 amino acids. CDR3 sequence reads: CATSDPGTSEQFF. In nucleotides, the CDR3 is TGTGCCACCAGTGATCCCGGGACAAGTGAGCAGTTCTTC.

V and J are TRBV5-1 and TRBJ1-1, with D tentatively TRBD1 (5 bases). The CDR3 extends over 14 amino acids. The V end lost 2 bases, the J end lost 3 bases, and 11 bases lay between the germline ends. CDR1 is SGHRS, CDR2 YFSETQ, per germline. The CDR3 protein is CASSFGARDTEAFF. CDR3 coding DNA: TGCGCCAGCAGCTTTGGGGCGCGTGACACTGAAGCTTTCTTT.

The chain carries TRBV6-5 and TRBJ2-6, with unresolved D. The germline V gene encodes CDR1 MNHEY and CDR2 SVGAGI. The V end was cut by 7 bases, the J end by 2 bases, with 12 bases between. The CDR3 loop spans 15 amino acids. CDR3 sequence: CASTQPPTGANVLTF. The DNA of the CDR3 is TGTGCCAGCACCCAGCCCCCGACTGGGGCCAACGTCCTGACTTTC.

The chain is built from TRBV10-1 and TRBJ2-1; D uncertain. Germline V gene lookup returns CDR1 WNHNN and CDR2 SYGVQD (reference sequence). V lost 0 bases and J 5 bases, leaving 20 bases between the germline ends. CDR3 length: 18 amino acids. CDR3 in amino acids: CASSESVLDGFPHNEQFF. CDR3 coding DNA: TGCGCCAGCAGTGAGTCGGTACTGGACGGGTTCCCTCACAATGAGCAGTTCTTC.

The chain joins TRBV6-5 to TRBJ2-2; weak D call: TRBD1 (7 bases). V lost 6 bases and J 7 bases, leaving 18 bases between the germline ends. The CDR3 totals 15 residues. Germline V gives CDR1 MNHEY, CDR2 SVGAGI. CDR3 region: CASRVSGTAGGELFF. CDR3 nucleotide sequence: TGTGCCAGCAGGGTATCCGGGACAGCGGGCGGGGAGCTGTTTTTT.

The chain recombines TRBV5-1 with TRBJ1-2, with TRBD1 as a possible D gene (5 bases). The germline gives CDR1 SGHRS, CDR2 YFSETQ. There are 14 residues in the CDR3. The V end was cut by 2 bases, the J end by 3 bases, with 11 bases between. The chain's CDR3 is CASSFQGTDYGYTF. In DNA form, the CDR3 reads TGCGCCAGCAGCTTTCAGGGAACTGACTATGGCTACACCTTC.

The CDR3 loop reads CASSLVGSTNTGELFF. DNA of the CDR3: TGCGCCAGCAGCTTGGTCGGTTCCACGAACACCGGGGAGCTGTTTTTT. The chain joins TRBV5-1 to TRBJ2-2; D gene ambiguous. The V and J ends lost 0 bases and 0 bases respectively, with 9 bases between them. CDR1 is SGHRS, CDR2 YFSETQ, per germline. The CDR3 is 16 residues long.

The V and J genes are TRBV18 and TRBJ2-7; D gene unclear. The germline gives CDR1 KGHSH, CDR2 LQKENI. Trimming cost V 0 bases and J 1 base, with 4 bases left between them. This CDR3 has 13 amino acids. CDR3 loop: CASSPPSSYEQYF. In DNA form, the CDR3 reads TGTGCCAGCTCACCACCGTCATCCTACGAGCAGTACTTC.

Written as DNA, the CDR3 is TGCGCCAGCAGTTTGAAACCGGGACAGGAATCTGGGGCCAACGTCCTGACTTTC. Amino acids: CASSLKPGQESGANVLTF. The V and J genes are TRBV5-1 and TRBJ2-6; 8 nucleotides agree with TRBD1. CDR1 SGHRS and CDR2 YFSETQ come from the germline V gene. The V gene end was trimmed by 5 bases and the J gene end by 1 base; junction bases not matched to a gene: 11. CDR3 length: 18 residues.

The chain couples TRBV5-8 to TRBJ2-3; D is undetermined. V was pared by 0 bases and J by 4 bases, with 12 bases between. This CDR3 has 15 residues. Germline-derived CDR1 and CDR2 are SGHTS and YDEGEE. Here the CDR3 reads CASSLGEDWSDTQYF. In DNA, the CDR3 is TGTGCCAGCAGCTTGGGTGAAGACTGGTCAGATACGCAGTATTTT.

The V and J genes are TRBV6-6 and TRBJ2-7; D uncertain. Trimming pared 10 bases from V and 6 bases from J, leaving 13 bases between. The CDR3 length is 11 residues. CDR1 and CDR2 from the germline V gene are MNHNY and SVGAGI (reference sequence). In DNA, the CDR3 is TGTGCCACCTCGGGTAGCAGCGAGCAGTACTTC. This translates into CATSGSSEQYF.

This clone was counted a single time. The chain couples TRBV18 to TRBJ2-3; TRBD1 agrees at 7 bases. The CDR3 extends over 14 amino acids. V lost 6 bases to trimming and J lost 6 bases; unmatched junction nucleotides: 9. The germline CDR1 and CDR2 sequences are KGHSH and LQKENI. The CDR3 reads CASSRRQGDDTQYF. The CDR3 nucleotides read TGTGCCAGCTCCAGACGACAGGGCGACGATACGCAGTATTTT.